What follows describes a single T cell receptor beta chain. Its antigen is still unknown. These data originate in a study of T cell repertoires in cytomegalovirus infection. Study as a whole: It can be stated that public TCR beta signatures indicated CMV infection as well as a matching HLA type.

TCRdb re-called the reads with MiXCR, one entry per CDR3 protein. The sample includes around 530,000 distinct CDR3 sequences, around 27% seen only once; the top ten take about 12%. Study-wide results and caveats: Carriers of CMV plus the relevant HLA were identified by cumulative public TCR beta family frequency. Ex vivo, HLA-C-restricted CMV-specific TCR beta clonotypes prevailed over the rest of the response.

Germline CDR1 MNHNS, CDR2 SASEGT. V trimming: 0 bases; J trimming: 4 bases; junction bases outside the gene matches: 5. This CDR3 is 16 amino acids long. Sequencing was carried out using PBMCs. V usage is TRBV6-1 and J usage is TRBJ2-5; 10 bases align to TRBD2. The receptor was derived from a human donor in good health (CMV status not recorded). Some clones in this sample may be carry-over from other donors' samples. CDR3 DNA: TGTGCCAGCAGTGAAGCGGCTAGCGGGGGCCGAGAGACCCAGTACTTC. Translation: CASSEAASGGRETQYF.